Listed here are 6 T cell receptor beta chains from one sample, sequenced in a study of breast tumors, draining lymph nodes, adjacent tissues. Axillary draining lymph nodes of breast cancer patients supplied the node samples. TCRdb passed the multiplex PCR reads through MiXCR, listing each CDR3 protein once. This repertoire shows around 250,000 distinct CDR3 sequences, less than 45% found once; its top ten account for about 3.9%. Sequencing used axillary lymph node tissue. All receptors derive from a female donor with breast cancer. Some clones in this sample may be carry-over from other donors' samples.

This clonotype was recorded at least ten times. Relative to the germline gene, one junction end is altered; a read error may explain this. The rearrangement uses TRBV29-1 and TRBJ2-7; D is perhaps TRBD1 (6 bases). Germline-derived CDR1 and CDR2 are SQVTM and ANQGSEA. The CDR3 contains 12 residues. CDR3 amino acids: CSVEDRTYEQYF. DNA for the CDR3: TGCAGCGTGGAAGACAGGACCTACGAGCAGTACTTC.

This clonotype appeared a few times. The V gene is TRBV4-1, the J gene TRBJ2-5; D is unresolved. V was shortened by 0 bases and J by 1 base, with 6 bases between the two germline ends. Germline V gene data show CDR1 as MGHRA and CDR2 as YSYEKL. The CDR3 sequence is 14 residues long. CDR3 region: CASSQDRSQETQYF. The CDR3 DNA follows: TGCGCCAGCAGCCAAGACAGGAGCCAAGAGACCCAGTACTTC.

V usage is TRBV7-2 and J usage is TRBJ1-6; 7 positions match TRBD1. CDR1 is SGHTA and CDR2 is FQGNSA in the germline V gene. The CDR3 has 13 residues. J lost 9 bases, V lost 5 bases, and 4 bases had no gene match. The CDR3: CASSQGVGSPLHF. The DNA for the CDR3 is TGTGCCAGCAGCCAGGGGGTCGGTTCACCCCTCCACTTT.

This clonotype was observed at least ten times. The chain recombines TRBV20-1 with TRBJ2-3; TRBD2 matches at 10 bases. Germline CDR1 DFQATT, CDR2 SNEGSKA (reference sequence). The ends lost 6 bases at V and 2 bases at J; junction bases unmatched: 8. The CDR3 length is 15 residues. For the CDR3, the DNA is TGCAGTGCCGGCCCGCTAGCGGGGGACACAGATACGCAGTATTTT. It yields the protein CSAGPLAGDTDTQYF.

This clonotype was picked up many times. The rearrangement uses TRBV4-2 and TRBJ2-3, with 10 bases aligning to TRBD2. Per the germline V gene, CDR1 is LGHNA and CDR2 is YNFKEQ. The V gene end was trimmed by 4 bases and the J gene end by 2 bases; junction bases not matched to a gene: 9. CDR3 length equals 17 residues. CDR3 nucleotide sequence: TGTGCCAGCAGCCCCCGGGGAGCGGGAGGGCCCACAGATACGCAGTATTTT. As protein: CASSPRGAGGPTDTQYF.

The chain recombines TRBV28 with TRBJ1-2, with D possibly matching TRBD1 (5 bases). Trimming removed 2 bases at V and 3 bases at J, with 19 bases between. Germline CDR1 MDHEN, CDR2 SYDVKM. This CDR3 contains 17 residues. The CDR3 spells CASSLIAGTYFDYGYTF. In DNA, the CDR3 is TGTGCCAGCAGTTTAATAGCCGGGACGTACTTCGACTATGGCTACACCTTC.